These T cell receptor beta chains were read from a single sample in a study of CD8+CD57+ T cells in acquired aplastic anemia. A single record per CDR3 protein comes from TCRdb applying MiXCR to the reads. The sample contains more than 250,000 distinct CDR3 sequences, 70% to 85% of which appear only once. Sequenced: sorted CD4+, CD8+, or CD8+CD57+ T cells (not recorded which) from PBMCs. The receptors here all came from a human donor with aplastic anemia. Each CDR3 is given with its conserved first and last residue. A D gene is named only where the DNA matches it firmly. Size is stated for part of the rows, as once, few or many counts, or as a class when the clone is expanded.

>TRBV12-3/TRBV12-4|TRBJ1-2|-|TRBD1
TGTGCCAGCAGTTTATCCCTCCGGACAGGTGGGGCTTATGGCTACACCTTC
CASSLSLRTGGAYGYTF
>TRBV7-8|TRBJ1-2|-|-
TGTGCCAGCAGCTTAGCGGGGGGTCGGGTCGTGCAGGGCTACACCTTC
CASSLAGGRVVQGYTF
>TRBV9|TRBJ2-3|-|-
TGTGCCAGCAGCGACCGGGACACAGGTACGGACTATTTT
CASSDRDTGTDYF
>TRBV7-9|TRBJ1-1|few|-
TGTGCCAGCAGCTTTGAGGTGGGCACTGAAGCTTTCTTT
CASSFEVGTEAFF
>TRBV9|TRBJ1-1|-|-
TGTGCCAGCAGCGTAGGGAGACAGAGCACAGAAACGCTCTTT
CASSVGRQSTETLF
>TRBV7-2|TRBJ2-6|-|-
TGTGCCAGCAGCTTAGCGGGTGGCCCCGAGACCAACGTCCTGACTTTC
CASSLAGGPETNVLTF
>TRBV5-5|TRBJ1-1|once|-
TGTGCCAGCAGCTTTTGCAGGATCAACACTGAAGCTTTCTTT
CASSFCRINTEAFF
>TRBV29-1|TRBJ1-1|-|-
TGCAGCGTTGAGTTTTTTATCGGGACTGAAGCTTTCTTT
CSVEFFIGTEAFF
>TRBV5-5|TRBJ2-3|-|-
TGTGCCAGCAGCTTGTCCCCCCCAGATACGCAGTATTTT
CASSLSPPDTQYF
>TRBV7-7|TRBJ2-6|-|-
TGTGCCAGCAGCCCGCAACGGACTAGGACAGGGTCCAGAGTCCTGACTTTC
CASSPQRTRTGSRVLTF
>TRBV7-3|TRBJ2-7|-|-
TGTGCCAGCACCTTAGGCGTCACCTACAATGAGCAGTGCTTC
CASTLGVTYNEQCF
>TRBV25-1|TRBJ2-1|-|TRBD1
TGTGCCAGCAGGGGACAGGGAAACGAGCAGTTCTTC
CASRGQGNEQFF
>TRBV20-1|TRBJ2-5|few|-
TGCAGTGCTCCTCCGGGACACCAAGAGACCCAGTACTTC
CSAPPGHQETQYF
>TRBV7-3|TRBJ2-5|few|TRBD2
TGTGCCAGCAGCTTAGGACTAGCGGGGGCCACAGATACGTTC
CASSLGLAGATDTF
>TRBV9|TRBJ1-2|once|TRBD1
TGTGCCAGCAGCTTGGCTACAGGGGCGGGAGAGACCCACACCTTC
CASSLATGAGETHTF
>TRBV5-1|TRBJ1-4|-|-
TGCGCCAGCAGCCCAGGGTTTGCAGGGTTAAATGAAAAACTGTTTTTT
CASSPGFAGLNEKLFF
>TRBV7-3|TRBJ2-2|-|TRBD2
TGTGCCAGCAGCCCCGGCGGGGGGCCCAGAACCGGGGAGCTGTTTTTT
CASSPGGGPRTGELFF
>TRBV7-2|TRBJ2-3|-|TRBD2
TGTGCCAGCGGCTTAGCGGGAGCAGACGCTACGCAGTTT
CASGLAGADATQF
>TRBV7-8|TRBJ2-1|-|-
TGTGCCAGCGGCTTAGCTGGAGGGGCCGAAAATGAGCAGTTCTTC
CASGLAGGAENEQFF
>TRBV6-5|TRBJ1-1|-|TRBD1
TGTGCCAGCAGCCAGGGGGGACTGAACACTGAAGCTTTCTTT
CASSQGGLNTEAFF
>TRBV20-1|TRBJ2-5|-|-
TGCAGTGCTAGAGATCGCCCAAAAGAGACCCAGTACTTC
CSARDRPKETQYF
>TRBV7-2|TRBJ2-3|-|-
TGTGCCAGCGGCGACCATCCAGACGGGACACAGTATTTT
CASGDHPDGTQYF
>TRBV5-1|TRBJ1-5|-|-
TGTGCCAGCGGGGACGGGGGCACAGATAACAATCAGCCCCAGCATTTT
CASGDGGTDNNQPQHF
>TRBV5-5|TRBJ2-1|few|-
TGTGCCAGCAGCTTGGAACTAGGAAACGGTCAGGATGAGCAGTTCTTC
CASSLELGNGQDEQFF
>TRBV5-6|TRBJ1-2|-|TRBD1
TGTGCTGACCCTGGACAGGGGATCTTCTATGGCTACACCTTC
CADPGQGIFYGYTF
>TRBV19|TRBJ2-1|-|-
TGTGCCAGTAGTACACCTAAAGGAGCGTACTATGAGCAGTTCTTC
CASSTPKGAYYEQFF